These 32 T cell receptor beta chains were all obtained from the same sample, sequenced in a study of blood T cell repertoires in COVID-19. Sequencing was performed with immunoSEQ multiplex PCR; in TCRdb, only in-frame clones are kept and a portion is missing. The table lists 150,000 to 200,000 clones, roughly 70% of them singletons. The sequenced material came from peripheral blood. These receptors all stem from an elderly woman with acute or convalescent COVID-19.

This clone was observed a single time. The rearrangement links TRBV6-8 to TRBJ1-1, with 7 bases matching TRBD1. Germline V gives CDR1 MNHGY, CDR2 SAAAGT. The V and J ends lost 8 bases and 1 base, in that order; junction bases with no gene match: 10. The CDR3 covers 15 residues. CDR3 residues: CASGRPGTANTEAFF. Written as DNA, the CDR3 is TGTGCCAGCGGCCGACCCGGGACAGCGAACACTGAAGCTTTCTTT.

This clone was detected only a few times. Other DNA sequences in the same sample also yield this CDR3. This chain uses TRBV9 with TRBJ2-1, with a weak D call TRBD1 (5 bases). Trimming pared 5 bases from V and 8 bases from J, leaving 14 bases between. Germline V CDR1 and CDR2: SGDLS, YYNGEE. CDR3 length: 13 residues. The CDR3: CASSLRGVDEQFF. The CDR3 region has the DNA TGTGCCAGCAGTCTTAGGGGTGTGGATGAGCAGTTCTTC.

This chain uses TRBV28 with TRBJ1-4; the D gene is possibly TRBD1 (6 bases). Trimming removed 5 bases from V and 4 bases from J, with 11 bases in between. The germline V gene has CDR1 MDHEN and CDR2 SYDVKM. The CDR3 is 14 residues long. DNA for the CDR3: TGTGCCAGCAGTCCGGGACATAGTAATGAAAAACTGTTTTTT. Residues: CASSPGHSNEKLFF. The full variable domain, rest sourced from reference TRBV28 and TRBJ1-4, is DVKVTQSSRYLVKRTGEKVFLECVQDMDHENMFWYRQDPGLGLRLIYFSYDVKMKEKGDIPEGYSVSREKKERFSLILESASTNQTSMYLCASSPGHSNEKLFFGSGTQLSVL.

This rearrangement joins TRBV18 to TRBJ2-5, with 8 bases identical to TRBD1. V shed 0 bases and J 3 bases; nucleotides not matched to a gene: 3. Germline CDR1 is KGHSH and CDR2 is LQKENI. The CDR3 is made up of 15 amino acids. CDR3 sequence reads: CASSPPGQEKETQYF. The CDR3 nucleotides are TGTGCCAGCTCACCACCGGGACAGGAGAAAGAGACCCAGTACTTC.

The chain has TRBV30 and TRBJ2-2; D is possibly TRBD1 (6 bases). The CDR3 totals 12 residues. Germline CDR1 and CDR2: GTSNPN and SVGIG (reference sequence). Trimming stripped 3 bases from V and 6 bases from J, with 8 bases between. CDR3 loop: CAWRRTAGELFF. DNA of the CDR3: TGTGCCTGGAGGCGGACAGCCGGGGAGCTGTTTTTT.

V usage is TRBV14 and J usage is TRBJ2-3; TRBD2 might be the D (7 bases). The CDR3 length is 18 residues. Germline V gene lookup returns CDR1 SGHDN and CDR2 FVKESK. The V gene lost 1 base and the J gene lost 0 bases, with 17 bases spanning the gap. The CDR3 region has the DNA TGTGCCAGCAGCCAAGGAAAGGGGGGGCGCCGTAGCACAGATACGCAGTATTTT. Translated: CASSQGKGGRRSTDTQYF.

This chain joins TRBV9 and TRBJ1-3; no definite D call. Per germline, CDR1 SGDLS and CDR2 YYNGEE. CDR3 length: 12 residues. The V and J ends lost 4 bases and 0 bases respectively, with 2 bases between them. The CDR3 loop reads CASSLSGNTIYF. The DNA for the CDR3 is TGTGCCAGCAGCCTCTCTGGAAACACCATATATTTT.

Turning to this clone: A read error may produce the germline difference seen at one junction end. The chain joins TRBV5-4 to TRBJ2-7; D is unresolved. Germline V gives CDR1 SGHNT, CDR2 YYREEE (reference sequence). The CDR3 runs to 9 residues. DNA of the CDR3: TGTGCCAGCAGCTTGGTCAGACTCTTC. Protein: CASSLVRLF.

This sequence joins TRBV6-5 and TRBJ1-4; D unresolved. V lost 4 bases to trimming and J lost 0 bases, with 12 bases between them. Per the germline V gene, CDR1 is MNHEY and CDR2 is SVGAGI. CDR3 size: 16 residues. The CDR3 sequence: CASSLRGTATNEKLFF. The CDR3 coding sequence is TGTGCCAGCAGTTTAAGAGGAACGGCAACTAATGAAAAACTGTTTTTT.

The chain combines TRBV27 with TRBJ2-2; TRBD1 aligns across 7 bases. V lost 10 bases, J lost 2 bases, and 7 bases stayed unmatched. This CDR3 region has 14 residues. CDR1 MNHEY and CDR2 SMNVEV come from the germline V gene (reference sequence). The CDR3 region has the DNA TGTGCCACCAAAGACAGGGTCAACACCGGGGAGCTGTTTTTT. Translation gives CATKDRVNTGELFF.

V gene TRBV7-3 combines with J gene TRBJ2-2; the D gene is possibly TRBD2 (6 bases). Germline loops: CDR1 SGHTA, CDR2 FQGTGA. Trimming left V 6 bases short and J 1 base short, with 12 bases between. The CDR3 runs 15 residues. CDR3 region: CASRFPSVNTGELFF. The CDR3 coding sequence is TGTGCCAGCAGGTTTCCTAGCGTGAACACCGGGGAGCTGTTTTTT. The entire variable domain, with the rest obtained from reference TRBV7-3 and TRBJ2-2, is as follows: GAGVSQTPSNKVTEKGKYVELRCDPISGHTALYWYRQSLGQGPEFLIYFQGTGAADDSGLPNDRFFAVRPEGSVSTLKIQRTERGDSAVYLCASRFPSVNTGELFFGEGSRLTVL.

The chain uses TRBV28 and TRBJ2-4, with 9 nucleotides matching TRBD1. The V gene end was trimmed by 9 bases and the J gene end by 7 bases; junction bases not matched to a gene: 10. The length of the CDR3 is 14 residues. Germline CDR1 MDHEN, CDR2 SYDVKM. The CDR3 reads CASSEGQGYNIQYF. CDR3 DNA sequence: TGTGCCAGTTCCGAGGGACAGGGTTATAACATTCAGTACTTC.

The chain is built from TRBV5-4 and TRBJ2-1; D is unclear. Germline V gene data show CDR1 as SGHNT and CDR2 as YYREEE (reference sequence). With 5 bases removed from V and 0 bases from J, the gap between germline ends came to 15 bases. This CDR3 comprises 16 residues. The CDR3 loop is CASSARVSLSYNEQFF. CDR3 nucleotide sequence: TGTGCCAGCAGTGCCCGGGTCTCTCTCTCCTACAATGAGCAGTTCTTC.

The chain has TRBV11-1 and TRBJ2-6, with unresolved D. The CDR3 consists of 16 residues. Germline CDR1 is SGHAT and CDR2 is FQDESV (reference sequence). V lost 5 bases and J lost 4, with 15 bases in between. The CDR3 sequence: CASSPLPRSGANVLTF. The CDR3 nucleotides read TGTGCCAGCAGCCCCTTGCCCAGGTCCGGGGCCAACGTCCTGACTTTC.

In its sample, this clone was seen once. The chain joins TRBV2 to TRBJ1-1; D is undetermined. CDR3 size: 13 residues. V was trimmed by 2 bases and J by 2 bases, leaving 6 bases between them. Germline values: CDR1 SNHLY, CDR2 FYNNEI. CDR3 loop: CASSESPNTEAFF. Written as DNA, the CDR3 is TGTGCCAGCAGTGAATCTCCCAACACTGAAGCTTTCTTT.

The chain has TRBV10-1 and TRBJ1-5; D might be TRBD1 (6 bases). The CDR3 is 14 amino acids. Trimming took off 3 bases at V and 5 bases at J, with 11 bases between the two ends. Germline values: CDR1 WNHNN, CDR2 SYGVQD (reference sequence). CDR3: CASSDGQGHQPQHF. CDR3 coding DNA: TGCGCCAGCAGTGACGGGCAGGGGCATCAGCCCCAGCATTTT.

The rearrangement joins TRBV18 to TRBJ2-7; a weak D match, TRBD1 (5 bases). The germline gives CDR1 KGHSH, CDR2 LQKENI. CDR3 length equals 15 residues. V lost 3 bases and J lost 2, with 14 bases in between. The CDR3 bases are TGTGCCAGCTCACCGTCTGGGGCGGCTACCTACGAGCAGTACTTC. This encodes CASSPSGAATYEQYF.

The CDR3 loop is CASSQDIPSGNTIYF. The CDR3 DNA is TGCGCCAGCAGCCAAGATATCCCCTCTGGAAACACCATATATTTT. This rearrangement joins TRBV4-3 to TRBJ1-3; no definite D call. Germline V lookup: CDR1 LGHNA, CDR2 YSLEER. This CDR3 contains 15 residues. V was clipped by 0 bases and J by 0 bases, with 6 bases between them.

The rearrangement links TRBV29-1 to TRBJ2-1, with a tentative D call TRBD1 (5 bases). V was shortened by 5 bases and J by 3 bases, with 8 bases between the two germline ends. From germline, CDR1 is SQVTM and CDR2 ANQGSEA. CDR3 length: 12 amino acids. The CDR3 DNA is TGCAGCGTTAAGGACAACTACAATGAGCAGTTCTTC. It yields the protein CSVKDNYNEQFF.

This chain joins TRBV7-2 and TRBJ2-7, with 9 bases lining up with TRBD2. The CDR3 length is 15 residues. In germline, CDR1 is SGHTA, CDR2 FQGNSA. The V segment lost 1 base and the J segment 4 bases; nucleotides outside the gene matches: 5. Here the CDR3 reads CASSLVAGETYEQYF. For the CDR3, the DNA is TGTGCCAGCAGCTTAGTAGCGGGAGAAACGTACGAGCAGTACTTC.

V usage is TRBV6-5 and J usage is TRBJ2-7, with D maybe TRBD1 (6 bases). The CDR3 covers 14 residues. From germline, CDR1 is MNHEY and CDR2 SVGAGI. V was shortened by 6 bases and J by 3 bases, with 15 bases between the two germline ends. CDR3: CASSPDGRGYEQYF. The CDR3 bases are TGTGCCAGCAGCCCGGATGGCAGGGGCTACGAGCAGTACTTC.

CDR3 sequence: CASSEMGRQDWVYGNTIYF. The CDR3 DNA is TGTGCCAGCAGTGAAATGGGTCGGCAGGACTGGGTGTATGGAAACACCATATATTTT. The genes are TRBV2 and TRBJ1-3, with no clear D. V lost 2 bases and J lost 3, with 23 bases in between. Germline assignment: CDR1 SNHLY and CDR2 FYNNEI. The CDR3 runs 19 residues.

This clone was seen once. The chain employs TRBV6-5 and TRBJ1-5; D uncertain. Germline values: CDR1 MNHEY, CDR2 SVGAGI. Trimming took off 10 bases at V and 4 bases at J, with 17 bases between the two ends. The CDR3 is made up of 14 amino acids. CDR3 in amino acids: CATTEVGYNQPQHF. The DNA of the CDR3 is TGTGCCACTACCGAGGTCGGGTATAATCAGCCCCAGCATTTT.

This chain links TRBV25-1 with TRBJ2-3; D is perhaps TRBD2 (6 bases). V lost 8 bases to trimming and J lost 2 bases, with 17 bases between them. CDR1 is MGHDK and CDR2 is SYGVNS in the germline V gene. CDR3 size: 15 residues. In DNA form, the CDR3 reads TGTGCCAGCGGCGGGGACCCCCGAACCACAGATACGCAGTATTTT. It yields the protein CASGGDPRTTDTQYF.

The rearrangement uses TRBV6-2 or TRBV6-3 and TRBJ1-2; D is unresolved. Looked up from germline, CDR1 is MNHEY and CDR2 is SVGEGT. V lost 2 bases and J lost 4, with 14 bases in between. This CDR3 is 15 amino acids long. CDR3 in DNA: TGTGCCAGCAGTTACGGGCAGGTCGACGGCTATGGCTACACCTTC. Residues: CASSYGQVDGYGYTF.

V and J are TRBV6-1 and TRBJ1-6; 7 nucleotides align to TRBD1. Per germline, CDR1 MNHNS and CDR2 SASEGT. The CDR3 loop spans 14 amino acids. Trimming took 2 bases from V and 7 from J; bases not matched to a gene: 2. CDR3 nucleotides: TGTGCCAGCAGTGAAACAGGGGAGAATTCACCCCTCCACTTT. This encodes CASSETGENSPLHF.

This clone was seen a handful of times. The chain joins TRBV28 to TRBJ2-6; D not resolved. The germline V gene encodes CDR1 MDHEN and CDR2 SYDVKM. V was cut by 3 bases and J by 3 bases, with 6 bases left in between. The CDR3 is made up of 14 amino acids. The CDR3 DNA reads TGTGCCAGCAGTTTTCGGAGTGGGGCCAACGTCCTGACTTTC. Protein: CASSFRSGANVLTF. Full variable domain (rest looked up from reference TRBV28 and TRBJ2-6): DVKVTQSSRYLVKRTGEKVFLECVQDMDHENMFWYRQDPGLGLRLIYFSYDVKMKEKGDIPEGYSVSREKKERFSLILESASTNQTSMYLCASSFRSGANVLTFGAGSRLTVL.

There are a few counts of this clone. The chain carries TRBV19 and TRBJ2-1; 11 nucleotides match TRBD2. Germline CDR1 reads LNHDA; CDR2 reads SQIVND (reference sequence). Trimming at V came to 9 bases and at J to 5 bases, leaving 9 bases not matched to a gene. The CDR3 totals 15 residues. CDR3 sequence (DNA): TGTGCCAGCCGGAAGGGACTAGCGGATAACAATGAGCAGTTCTTC. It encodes CASRKGLADNNEQFF.

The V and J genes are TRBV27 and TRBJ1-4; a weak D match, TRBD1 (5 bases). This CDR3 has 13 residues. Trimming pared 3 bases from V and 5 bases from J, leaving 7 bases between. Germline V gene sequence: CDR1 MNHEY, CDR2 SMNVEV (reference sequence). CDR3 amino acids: CASSLGGNEKLFF. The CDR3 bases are TGTGCCAGCAGTTTGGGGGGGAATGAAAAACTGTTTTTT.

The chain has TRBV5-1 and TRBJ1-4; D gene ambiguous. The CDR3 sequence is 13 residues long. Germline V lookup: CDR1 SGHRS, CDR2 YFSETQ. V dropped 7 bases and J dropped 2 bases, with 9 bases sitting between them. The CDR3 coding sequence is TGCGCCAGCTCGAGAACGACTAATGAAAAACTGTTTTTT. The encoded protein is CASSRTTNEKLFF.

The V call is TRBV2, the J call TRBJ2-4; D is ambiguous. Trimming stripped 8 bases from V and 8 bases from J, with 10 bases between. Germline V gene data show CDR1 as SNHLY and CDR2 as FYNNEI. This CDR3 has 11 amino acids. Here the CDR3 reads CASARSDIQYF. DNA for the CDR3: TGTGCCAGCGCGCGAAGTGACATTCAGTACTTC.

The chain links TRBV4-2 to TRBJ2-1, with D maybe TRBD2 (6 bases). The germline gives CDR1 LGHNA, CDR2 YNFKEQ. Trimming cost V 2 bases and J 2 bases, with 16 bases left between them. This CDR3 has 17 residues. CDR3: CASSQLKVVAAYNEQFF. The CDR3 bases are TGTGCCAGCAGCCAACTTAAAGTAGTAGCGGCCTACAATGAGCAGTTCTTC.